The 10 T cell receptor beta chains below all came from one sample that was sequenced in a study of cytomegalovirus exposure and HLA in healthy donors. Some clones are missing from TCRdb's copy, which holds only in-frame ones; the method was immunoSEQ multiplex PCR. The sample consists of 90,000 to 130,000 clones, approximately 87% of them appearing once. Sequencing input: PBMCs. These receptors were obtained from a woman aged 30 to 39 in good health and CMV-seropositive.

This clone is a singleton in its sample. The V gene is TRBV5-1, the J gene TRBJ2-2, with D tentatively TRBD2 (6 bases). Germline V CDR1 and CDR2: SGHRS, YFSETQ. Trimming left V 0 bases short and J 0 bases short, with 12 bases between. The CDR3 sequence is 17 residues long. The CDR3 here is CASSLGSWGANTGELFF. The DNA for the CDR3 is TGCGCCAGCAGCTTGGGCTCCTGGGGGGCGAACACCGGGGAGCTGTTTTTT.

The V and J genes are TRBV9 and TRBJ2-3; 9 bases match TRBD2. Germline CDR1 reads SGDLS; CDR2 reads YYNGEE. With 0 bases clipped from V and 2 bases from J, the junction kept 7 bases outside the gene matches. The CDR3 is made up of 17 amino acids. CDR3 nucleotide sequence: TGTGCCAGCAGCGTAGTCGGGCTAGCGGGGCTCACAGATACGCAGTATTTT. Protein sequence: CASSVVGLAGLTDTQYF.

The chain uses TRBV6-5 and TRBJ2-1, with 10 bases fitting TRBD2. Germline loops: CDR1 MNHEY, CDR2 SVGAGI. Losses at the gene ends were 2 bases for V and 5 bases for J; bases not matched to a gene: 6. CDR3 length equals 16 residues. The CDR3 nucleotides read TGTGCCAGCAGTTACGCTAGTAGCGGGGGGAACAATGAGCAGTTCTTC. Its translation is CASSYASSGGNNEQFF.

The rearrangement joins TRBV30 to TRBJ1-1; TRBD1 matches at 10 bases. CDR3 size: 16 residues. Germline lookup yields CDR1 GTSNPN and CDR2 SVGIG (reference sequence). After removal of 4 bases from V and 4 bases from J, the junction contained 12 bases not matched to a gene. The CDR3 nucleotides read TGTGCCTGGAACGTCCCGGGACAGGGGTTGGGCACTGAAGCTTTCTTT. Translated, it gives CAWNVPGQGLGTEAFF.

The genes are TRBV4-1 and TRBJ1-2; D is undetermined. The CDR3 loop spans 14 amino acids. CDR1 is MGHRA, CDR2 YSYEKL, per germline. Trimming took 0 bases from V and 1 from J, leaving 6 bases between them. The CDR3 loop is CASSQEFSNYGYTF. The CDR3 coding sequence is TGCGCCAGCAGCCAAGAGTTTAGTAACTATGGCTACACCTTC.

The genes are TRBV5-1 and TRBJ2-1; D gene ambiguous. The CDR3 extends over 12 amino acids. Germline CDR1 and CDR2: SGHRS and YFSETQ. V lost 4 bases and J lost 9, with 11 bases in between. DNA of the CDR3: TGCGCCAGCAGCCCTGGAGTAGGTGAGCAGTTCTTC. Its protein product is CASSPGVGEQFF.

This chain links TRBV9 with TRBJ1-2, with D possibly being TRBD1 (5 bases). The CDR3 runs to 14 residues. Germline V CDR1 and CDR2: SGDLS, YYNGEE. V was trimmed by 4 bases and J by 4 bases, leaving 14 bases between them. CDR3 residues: CASSPLGGSYGYTF. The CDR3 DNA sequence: TGTGCCAGCAGCCCCTTGGGGGGAAGCTATGGCTACACCTTC.

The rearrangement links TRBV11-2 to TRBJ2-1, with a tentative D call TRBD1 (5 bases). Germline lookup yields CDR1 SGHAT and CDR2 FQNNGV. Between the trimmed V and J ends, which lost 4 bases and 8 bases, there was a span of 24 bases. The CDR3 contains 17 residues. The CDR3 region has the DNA TGTGCCAGCAGCTACCGAAGGGGCTCTCTAACAAACGATGAGCAGTTCTTC. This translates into CASSYRRGSLTNDEQFF.

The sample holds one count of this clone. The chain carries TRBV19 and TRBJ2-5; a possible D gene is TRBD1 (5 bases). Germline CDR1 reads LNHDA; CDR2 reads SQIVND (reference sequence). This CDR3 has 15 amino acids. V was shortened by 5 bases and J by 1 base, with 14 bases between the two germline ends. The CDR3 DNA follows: TGTGCCAGTAGTGGGGCTGGGCAGGCCCAAGAGACCCAGTACTTC. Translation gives CASSGAGQAQETQYF.

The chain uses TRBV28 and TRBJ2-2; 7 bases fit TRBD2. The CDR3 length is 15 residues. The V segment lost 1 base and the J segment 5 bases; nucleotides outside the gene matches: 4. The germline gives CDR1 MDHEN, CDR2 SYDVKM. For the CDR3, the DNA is TGTGCCAGCAGTTTATCTCTAGCGGCTACCGGGGAGCTGTTTTTT. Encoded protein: CASSLSLAATGELFF.